A selection of T cell receptor beta chains follows, all from one sample in a study of blood T cell repertoires in COVID-19. Using immunoSEQ multiplex PCR, the repertoire was profiled, and TCRdb retains in-frame clones only, with some absent. The data hold fewer than 120,000 clones, with approximately 68% observed a single time. The specimen sequenced was peripheral blood. Receptors were obtained from a woman between 55 and 75 years old with acute or convalescent COVID-19. Each CDR3 is given with its conserved first and last residue. Fields, in order: clone size, V gene, J gene, D gene, CDR3 DNA, CDR3 protein. The D gene is left open where the match is weak. Clone size is not always given. Where it is, it says once, few, many or a class for expanded clones.

-	TRBV3-1/TRBV3-2	TRBJ1-1	-	TGTGCCAGCAGCCAAAATTCGGAGGGGAATGAAGCTTTCTTT	CASSQNSEGNEAFF
-	TRBV6-6	TRBJ1-6	-	TGTGCCAGCAGCTCCCCCGGGGAGGGCTATAATTCACCCCTCCACTTT	CASSSPGEGYNSPLHF
-	TRBV18	TRBJ2-5	-	TGTGCCAGCTCACCCATGATCCGAGGAGAGACCCAGTACTTC	CASSPMIRGETQYF
-	TRBV12-5	TRBJ2-7	-	TGTGCTAGTGGTTTGGTCGTTCAGGCCTACGAGCAGTACTTC	CASGLVVQAYEQYF
-	TRBV18	TRBJ2-4	-	TGTGCCAGCTCAACTAGCCGGGACAGCGTTTCCAAAAACATTCAGTACTTC	CASSTSRDSVSKNIQYF
-	TRBV7-2	TRBJ2-5	-	TGTGCCAGCAGCAGCAACCTCAGGGCCCAGTACTTC	CASSSNLRAQYF
-	TRBV28	TRBJ1-5	TRBD1	TGTGCCAGCAGAGACAGGGGTAGCCAGCCCCAGCATTTT	CASRDRGSQPQHF
once	TRBV10-1	TRBJ1-4	-	TGCGCCAGCAGGAGGCCGGCAACTAATGAAAAACTGTTTTTT	CASRRPATNEKLFF
-	TRBV4-3	TRBJ2-1	TRBD2	TGCGCCAGCAGCCCAGAAGCGGGGGAGTCCTACAATGAGCAGTTCTTC	CASSPEAGESYNEQFF
-	TRBV5-1	TRBJ2-5	TRBD2	TGCGCCCGCAGCTTGACGGCCGGGGGGGCTGGAGAGACCCAGTACTTC	CARSLTAGGAGETQYF
-	TRBV6-5	TRBJ1-1	-	TGTGCCAGTCAAACCAACAAGAACACTGAAGCTTTCTTT	CASQTNKNTEAFF
-	TRBV5-4	TRBJ2-1	TRBD2	TGTGCCAGCAGCTCCTCCCTCCGACTAGCGGGGGGGCCCGACAATGAGCAGTTCTTC	CASSSSLRLAGGPDNEQFF
-	TRBV18	TRBJ1-5	-	TGTGCCAGCTCAACTTATTCCGCTCCAGGGGACAATCAGCCCCAGCATTTT	CASSTYSAPGDNQPQHF
-	TRBV25-1	TRBJ2-2	-	TGTGCCAGCAGTTCCCTGGACCTTCGAGGGACCGGGGAGCTGTTTTTT	CASSSLDLRGTGELFF
-	TRBV28	TRBJ1-2	-	TGTGCCAGCAGTTTCCGGCGGGGATTTCGAGGCTACACCTTC	CASSFRRGFRGYTF
-	TRBV18	TRBJ1-1	-	TGTGCCAGCTCGCGCACCTCCCAAGAGAACACTGAAGCTTTCTTT	CASSRTSQENTEAFF
-	TRBV23-1	TRBJ1-2	TRBD1	TGCGCCAGCAGTCAAATCCGGACAGGGGAGGACTATGGCTACACCTTC	CASSQIRTGEDYGYTF
-	TRBV6-2/TRBV6-3	TRBJ1-5	TRBD1	TGTGCCAGCAGTCTACAAACAGGGGTGGGCAGACAGCCCCAGCATTTT	CASSLQTGVGRQPQHF
-	TRBV12-3/TRBV12-4	TRBJ1-1	TRBD1	TGTGCCAGCAGCGTAGACAGGGGAGAAGCTTTCTTT	CASSVDRGEAFF
-	TRBV30	TRBJ1-1	TRBD1	TGTGCCTGGAGGAGAACTTCGACAGGGACGCCTGAAGCTTTCTTT	CAWRRTSTGTPEAFF
-	TRBV6-5	TRBJ2-1	TRBD2	TGTGCCAGCAGCCAAACTAGCGGGGTTGGTTATGAGCAGTTCTTC	CASSQTSGVGYEQFF
-	TRBV5-5	TRBJ2-7	TRBD2	TGTGCCAGCAGCTCCCCGGGAAGCGGGGGGGCCGGGGAGCAGTACTTC	CASSSPGSGGAGEQYF
-	TRBV13	TRBJ1-1	TRBD1	TGTGCCAGCAGCTTAGTTGACAGGGGTCTGCGGAACACTGAAGCTTTCTTT	CASSLVDRGLRNTEAFF
-	TRBV5-6	TRBJ1-1	-	TGTGCCAGCAGCTTGGCCGGGGGTTACAGTGAAGCTTTCTTT	CASSLAGGYSEAFF
-	TRBV12-3/TRBV12-4	TRBJ2-1	-	TGTGCCAGCAGTTTAGCCGGGGTCGGTGAGCAGTTCTTC	CASSLAGVGEQFF
-	TRBV19	TRBJ1-1	-	TGTGCCAGTACCAAGGACAGCCTGAACACTGAAGCTTTCTTT	CASTKDSLNTEAFF
-	TRBV7-9	TRBJ1-4	-	TGTGCCAGCAGCGCGCTCCGGCCAGGGCCTAATGAAAAACTGTTTTTT	CASSALRPGPNEKLFF
-	TRBV9	TRBJ1-3	TRBD1	TGTGCCAGCAGCAAGGGAACAGGGGTGGGAAACACCATATATTTT	CASSKGTGVGNTIYF
few	TRBV30	TRBJ1-2	TRBD1	TGTGCCTGGAGCACTACAGGGGGGAACTATGGCTACACCTTC	CAWSTTGGNYGYTF
few	TRBV20-1	TRBJ1-2	TRBD1	TGCAGTGCTGGGACAGATGGCTACACCTTC	CSAGTDGYTF
-	TRBV3-1/TRBV3-2	TRBJ1-5	-	TGTGCCAGCAGCCAAGACTATGGTCCTTATAGCAATCAGCCCCAGCATTTT	CASSQDYGPYSNQPQHF
once	TRBV20-1	TRBJ1-2	TRBD1	TGCAGTGCTAGTGCTGACAGGGCTCCTGTAGGCTACACCTTC	CSASADRAPVGYTF
-	TRBV6-1	TRBJ1-5	-	TGTGCCAGCAGTGAAGCACCCATGGGGGCTCAGCCCCAGCATTTT	CASSEAPMGAQPQHF
-	TRBV25-1	TRBJ1-6	-	TGTGCCAGCAGTGACAGGGTCAATTCACCCCTCCACTTT	CASSDRVNSPLHF
-	TRBV19	TRBJ2-7	-	TGTGCCAGTAGTATTGTCGGACAACACTACGAGCAGTACTTC	CASSIVGQHYEQYF
-	TRBV5-4	TRBJ1-6	-	TGTGCCAGCAGTTCCGGGGGGGGCGGAGGTAATTCACCCCTCCACTTT	CASSSGGGGGNSPLHF
-	TRBV5-4	TRBJ1-2	TRBD1	TGTGCCAGCAGATGGGACAGCCTTAACTATGGCTACACCTTC	CASRWDSLNYGYTF
few	TRBV6-4	TRBJ2-2	TRBD2	TGTGCCAGCTCTCGCCTAGCGGGGTTGGAGGGCACCGGGGAGCTGTTTTTT	CASSRLAGLEGTGELFF
-	TRBV5-1	TRBJ2-5	-	TGCGCCAGCAGCTTGGGTCCAGGGAAAGAGACCCAGTACTTC	CASSLGPGKETQYF
-	TRBV24-1	TRBJ2-7	-	TGTGCCACCAGTGACTCAGGGTCATCCTTTCCCTACGAGCAGTACTTC	CATSDSGSSFPYEQYF
-	TRBV19	TRBJ1-1	TRBD1	TGTGCCATCCAGGACAGGCACACTGAAGCTTTCTTT	CAIQDRHTEAFF
-	TRBV6-5	TRBJ2-2	TRBD2	TGTGCCAGCAGATTGGACGGGAGGGAGACCGGGGAGCTGTTTTTT	CASRLDGRETGELFF
-	TRBV7-2	TRBJ1-2	-	TGTGCCAGCAGCTTAGAACATTCCACTAACTATGGCTACACCTTC	CASSLEHSTNYGYTF
-	TRBV4-1	TRBJ1-2	TRBD1	TGCGCCAGCAGCCAAGTCGGCTCGGACAGGGATGGCTACACCTTC	CASSQVGSDRDGYTF
once	TRBV13	TRBJ2-3	TRBD1	TGTGCCAGCAGCTCCTCACCGACAGGGGGACTATTCACAGATACGCAGTATTTT	CASSSSPTGGLFTDTQYF
-	TRBV5-1	TRBJ2-2	TRBD1	TGCGCCAGCAGCTCCGGGACAGGGACCGGGGAGCTGTTTTTT	CASSSGTGTGELFF
few	TRBV15	TRBJ2-7	-	TGTGCCACCAGCAGAATGGGGGGAGACTCCTACGAGCAGTACTTC	CATSRMGGDSYEQYF
few	TRBV6-2/TRBV6-3	TRBJ1-2	-	TGTGCCAGCAGTTACTCCCTGACGGAGGACTGGCCTAGGAACTATGGCTACACCTTC	CASSYSLTEDWPRNYGYTF
few	TRBV11-2	TRBJ1-6	-	TGTGCCAGCAGCCATGAGCCCTCTTCACCCCTCCACTTT	CASSHEPSSPLHF
few	TRBV6-5	TRBJ2-5	-	TGTGCCAGCAGTTACGAGGCGGGGACGAAGACCCAGTACTTC	CASSYEAGTKTQYF
-	TRBV30	TRBJ1-6	-	TGTGCCTCCTCCGAGGGCCGGAGCTCCTATAATTCACCCCTCCACTTT	CASSEGRSSYNSPLHF
-	TRBV4-2	TRBJ2-5	-	TGTGCCAGCGGGGGCGGGGAGACCCAGTACTTC	CASGGGETQYF
-	TRBV7-2	TRBJ2-1	-	TGTGCCAGCAGCTTAGCAGACAGACCCAATGAGCAGTTCTTC	CASSLADRPNEQFF
-	TRBV4-2	TRBJ2-7	TRBD2	TGTGCCAGCAGAGGGACTAGCGGGGGGTCTAGCTCCTACGAGCAGTACTTC	CASRGTSGGSSSYEQYF